This TCR beta chain was profiled in a study of shared clonotypes between healthy human individuals. Study conclusions and caveats: Non-shared clonotypes had lower generation probabilities than clonotypes shared by all four sorted-subset donors. Memory subsets generally showed smaller estimated richness than naive subsets did.

The assay was immunoSEQ multiplex PCR, and TCRdb's table has in-frame clones only and misses some. This table holds around 990,000 clones, 70% to 80% found once. Into CD45RA+ naive and CD45RA-negative memory subsets, the CD4+ cells were split. As regards this clone: The antigen is unknown.

Germline values: CDR1 SGHNT, CDR2 YYREEE (reference sequence). J gave up 6 bases and V 3 bases, and 6 bases lay outside the gene matches. This CDR3 region has 13 residues. This chain links TRBV5-4 with TRBJ2-7; 7 bases are shared with TRBD2. This TCR came from a man aged 18 to 30 in good health. Some clones in this sample may be carry-over from other donors' samples. The sample taken for sequencing was memory CD4+ T cells from PBMCs. Subset here: CD45RA-negative fraction. As DNA, the CDR3 is TGTGCCAGCAGCTGGGCGGGGGTCTCCGAGCAGTACTTC. Translating it yields CASSWAGVSEQYF.